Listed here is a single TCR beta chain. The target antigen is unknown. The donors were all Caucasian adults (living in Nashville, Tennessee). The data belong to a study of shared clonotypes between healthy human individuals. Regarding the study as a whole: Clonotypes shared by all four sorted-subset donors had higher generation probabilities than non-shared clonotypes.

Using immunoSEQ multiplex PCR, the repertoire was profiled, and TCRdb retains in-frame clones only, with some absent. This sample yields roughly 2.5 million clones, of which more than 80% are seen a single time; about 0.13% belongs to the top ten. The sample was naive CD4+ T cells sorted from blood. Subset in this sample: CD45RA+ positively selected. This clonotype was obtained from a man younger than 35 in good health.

The CDR3 DNA reads as TGTGCCAGCAGCCGGGGCTATGGCTACACCTTC. As protein: CASSRGYGYTF. The chain is built from TRBV7-2 and TRBJ1-2; no reliable D call. Between the trimmed V and J ends, which lost 5 bases and 4 bases, there was a span of 5 bases. This CDR3 has 11 residues. The germline gives CDR1 SGHTA, CDR2 FQGNSA.